The entry below gives a single T cell receptor beta chain sequence along with its context. Its antigen is not identified. Single viable CD3+CD4+CD8-CD45RO+ cells were sorted as the memory CD4+ T cells. The sample is drawn from a study of memory CD4+ T cells and cytomegalovirus serostatus. About the study: Of the healthy Belgian adults, 9 were CMV seropositive and 24 seronegative. Study outcomes and limitations: A US-trained random forest predicted CMV serostatus with median AUC around 0.9. The CMV-associated TCR signature appears largely within the CD4+ memory repertoire.

In the authors' methods: Out-of-frame sequences were removed, leaving roughly 2.1 million distinct TCRbeta sequences. Sequenced by immunoSEQ multiplex PCR; TCRdb stores in-frame clones only, minus some. For V, J and clone size, that table is used; D and trimming come from the DNA. This table holds some 39,000 clones, more than 75% found once. The CDR3 length is 17 residues. Trimming took 4 bases from V and 0 from J; bases not matched to a gene: 7. Germline assignment: CDR1 KGHSH and CDR2 LQKENI. Sequencing was done on a sample of memory CD4+ T cells from blood. The chain combines TRBV18 with TRBJ2-4; 9 nucleotides line up with TRBD2. The clonotype originates from an adult in good health and CMV-seronegative. In DNA, the CDR3 is TGTGCCAGCTCACGGGCGGTAGCGGGGGAAGCCAAAAACATTCAGTACTTC. Its translation: CASSRAVAGEAKNIQYF. Full variable domain (outside the CDR3, taken from reference TRBV18 and TRBJ2-4): NAGVMQNPRHLVRRRGQEARLRCSPMKGHSHVYWYRQLPEEGLKFMVYLQKENIIDESGMPKERFSAEFPKEGPSILRIQQVVRGDSAAYFCASSRAVAGEAKNIQYFGAGTRLSVL.